The next 18 T cell receptor beta chains were all read from a single sample in a study of blood T cell repertoires in COVID-19. Clones were sequenced by immunoSEQ multiplex PCR, and TCRdb holds only the in-frame ones, with some missing. Of more than 200,000 clones listed, around 85% are singletons. Sequencing was performed on peripheral blood. The receptors stem from a man aged 40-49 years with acute or convalescent COVID-19.

The chain carries TRBV4-1 and TRBJ2-7, with a weak D call TRBD2 (5 bases). The germline gives CDR1 MGHRA, CDR2 YSYEKL. V lost 0 bases and J 0 bases, leaving 9 bases between the germline ends. The CDR3 has 15 amino acids. The DNA of the CDR3 is TGCGCCAGCAGCCAAGATCCCGGACTCTCCTACGAGCAGTACTTC. Encoded protein: CASSQDPGLSYEQYF.

This sequence joins TRBV11-2 and TRBJ2-3; perhaps TRBD1 as D (5 bases). The CDR3 spans 15 residues. The germline V and J ends were trimmed by 4 bases and 3 bases, with 14 bases remaining between them. CDR1 is SGHAT, CDR2 FQNNGV, per germline. The CDR3 DNA follows: TGTGCCAGCAGCTCCCAAAGGGGCCGGACAGATACGCAGTATTTT. As protein: CASSSQRGRTDTQYF.

The chain links TRBV27 to TRBJ2-7; 8 nucleotides agree with TRBD2. V trimming: 3 bases; J trimming: 1 base; junction bases outside the gene matches: 14. Germline CDR1 and CDR2: MNHEY and SMNVEV (reference sequence). The CDR3 has 18 amino acids. The CDR3 spells CASSFGRGAGERSYEQYF. The CDR3 coding sequence is TGTGCCAGCAGTTTCGGCCGTGGAGCGGGAGAGCGATCCTACGAGCAGTACTTC.

A single count supports this clone. V is TRBV5-4 and J is TRBJ1-2; possible D gene TRBD1, 6 bases. The V gene lost 2 bases and the J gene lost 4 bases, with 12 bases spanning the gap. This CDR3 has 14 amino acids. Germline V gene sequence: CDR1 SGHNT, CDR2 YYREEE (reference sequence). DNA for the CDR3: TGTGCCAGCAGCTTCCAGGTCAGGGGCTATGGCTACACCTTC. Protein product: CASSFQVRGYGYTF.

The chain is built from TRBV5-1 and TRBJ2-7; D is uncertain. Germline V CDR1 and CDR2: SGHRS, YFSETQ. Trimming took 0 bases from V and 2 from J, leaving 12 bases between them. The CDR3 contains 15 residues. DNA for the CDR3: TGCGCCAGCAGCTTGGAACCAGGTGCCCCCTACGAGCAGTACTTC. Translation: CASSLEPGAPYEQYF.

This sequence joins TRBV7-6 and TRBJ1-3; 10 bases match TRBD1. CDR3 length equals 15 residues. J gave up 2 bases and V 3 bases, and 1 base lay outside the gene matches. The germline CDR1 and CDR2 sequences are SGHVS and FNYEAQ. CDR3 region: CASSFGQGAGNTIYF. The CDR3 DNA sequence: TGTGCCAGCAGCTTCGGACAGGGGGCTGGAAACACCATATATTTT.

The chain combines TRBV7-8 with TRBJ2-2, with 7 bases that match TRBD1. The ends lost 5 bases at V and 5 bases at J; junction bases unmatched: 2. CDR1 SGHVS and CDR2 FQNEAQ come from the germline V gene. CDR3 length: 13 amino acids. As DNA, the CDR3 is TGTGCCAGCAGCCGACAGGGTACCGGGGAGCTGTTTTTT. It yields the protein CASSRQGTGELFF.

This rearrangement joins TRBV7-3 to TRBJ2-7, with TRBD1 matching over 11 bases. CDR3 length equals 15 residues. The germline V gene encodes CDR1 SGHTA and CDR2 FQGTGA. V shed 4 bases, J shed 0 bases, and the junction held 2 bases outside the gene matches. CDR3 nucleotide sequence: TGTGCCAGCAGCTGGGGGACAGGGGGCTCCTACGAGCAGTACTTC. This codes for CASSWGTGGSYEQYF.

This clone was seen a few times. The gene calls are TRBV29-1 and TRBJ2-6, with D perhaps TRBD2 (6 bases). Germline V gives CDR1 SQVTM, CDR2 ANQGSEA. CDR3 length: 15 amino acids. V lost 0 bases, J lost 2 bases, and 8 bases lay in between. The CDR3, as DNA: TGCAGCGTTGAAGATCGCGGGGCTGGGGCCAACGTCCTGACTTTC. This translates into CSVEDRGAGANVLTF.

The chain links TRBV7-2 to TRBJ2-7, with TRBD2 matching over 11 bases. Germline loops: CDR1 SGHTA, CDR2 FQGNSA. J was trimmed by 9 bases and V by 5 bases; bases with no gene match: 9. CDR3 length equals 14 residues. The CDR3 DNA reads as TGTGCCAGCAGCCCTTTGACTAGCGGGATCTCGCAGTACTTC. Residues: CASSPLTSGISQYF.

The chain recombines TRBV6-4 with TRBJ1-6; no firm D call. This CDR3 contains 13 residues. CDR1 is MRHNA and CDR2 is SNTAGT in the germline V gene. Trimming took 0 bases from V and 8 from J, leaving 5 bases between them. CDR3 DNA: TGTGCCAGCAGTGACTCTCCGGATTCACCCCTCCACTTT. It specifies CASSDSPDSPLHF.

The chain recombines TRBV6-5 with TRBJ2-1; tentatively, D is TRBD1 (5 bases). V shed 9 bases and J shed 4 bases, with 16 bases lying between them. CDR1 MNHEY and CDR2 SVGAGI come from the germline V gene. The CDR3 runs to 14 residues. The CDR3 protein is CASSSGSAYNEQFF. CDR3 sequence (DNA): TGTGCCAGTTCCTCAGGGTCTGCATACAATGAGCAGTTCTTC.

The rearrangement links TRBV27 to TRBJ1-5, with D perhaps matching TRBD1 (6 bases). The germline CDR1 and CDR2 sequences are MNHEY and SMNVEV (reference sequence). V was shortened by 3 bases and J by 7 bases, with 19 bases between the two germline ends. The length of the CDR3 is 16 residues. CDR3 residues: CASSLGSGGGRQPQHF. As DNA, the CDR3 is TGTGCCAGCAGTTTGGGAAGTGGGGGGGGGCGGCAGCCCCAGCATTTT.

This chain joins TRBV6-2 or TRBV6-3 and TRBJ2-1; TRBD1 matches 8 bases. V was clipped by 4 bases and J by 4 bases; unmatched bases: 6. This CDR3 comprises 15 residues. Germline CDR1 MNHEY, CDR2 SVGEGT. The CDR3 region is CASSSRTGWYNEQFF. CDR3 nucleotide sequence: TGTGCCAGCAGTTCAAGGACAGGGTGGTACAATGAGCAGTTCTTC.

CDR3 region: CASRPGQNSYEQYF. Here the CDR3 DNA reads TGTGCCAGCAGGCCGGGACAGAACTCCTACGAGCAGTACTTC. The gene calls are TRBV28 and TRBJ2-7; 7 bases map to TRBD1. V shed 6 bases and J 0 bases; nucleotides not matched to a gene: 5. The CDR3 loop spans 14 amino acids. Germline V CDR1 and CDR2: MDHEN, SYDVKM. Variable domain in full (rest from reference TRBV28 and TRBJ2-7): DVKVTQSSRYLVKRTGEKVFLECVQDMDHENMFWYRQDPGLGLRLIYFSYDVKMKEKGDIPEGYSVSREKKERFSLILESASTNQTSMYLCASRPGQNSYEQYFGPGTRLTVT.

This rearrangement joins TRBV5-8 to TRBJ2-2, with TRBD1 matching 10 bases. With 2 bases clipped from V and 4 bases from J, the junction kept 2 bases outside the gene matches. Germline V gene sequence: CDR1 SGHTS, CDR2 YDEGEE. This CDR3 contains 15 residues. CDR3 sequence (DNA): TGTGCCAGCAGCTTATGGACAGGGGGCACCGGGGAGCTGTTTTTT. Its protein product is CASSLWTGGTGELFF.

V usage is TRBV7-2 and J usage is TRBJ1-2; no clear D. The CDR3 extends over 15 amino acids. Germline V lookup: CDR1 SGHTA, CDR2 FQGNSA. Trimming left V 5 bases short and J 2 bases short, with 15 bases between. In DNA form, the CDR3 reads TGTGCCAGCAGCAGACACCCGGTGACGAACTATGGCTACACCTTC. Translated, it gives CASSRHPVTNYGYTF.

The rearrangement uses TRBV28 and TRBJ1-5, with no clear D. The CDR3 is 14 amino acids. Germline CDR1 is MDHEN and CDR2 is SYDVKM. Deletions cut 3 bases from V and 5 bases from J, with 11 bases between. The CDR3 region is CASSLVGPDQPQHF. DNA of the CDR3: TGTGCCAGCAGTTTGGTTGGGCCGGATCAGCCCCAGCATTTT.